What follows are 14 T cell receptor beta chains derived from one specimen sequenced in a study of T cells in Graves' hyperthyroidism and ophthalmopathy. TCR beta CDR3 regions were amplified from RNA. The study used the HTBI primer set for a first-round RT-PCR of the TCR CDR3. One entry per CDR3 protein results from TCRdb running MiXCR on the multiplex PCR reads. This table has 410,000 or so distinct CDR3 sequences, roughly 14% appearing once. Sequences were obtained from blood. These receptors all come from a man younger than 35 with Graves' ophthalmopathy.

Ten or more counts support this clonotype. This chain links TRBV30 with TRBJ2-7; D call uncertain. Germline V gives CDR1 GTSNPN, CDR2 SVGIG (reference sequence). This CDR3 comprises 12 residues. The ends were cut back, 4 bases at V and 0 bases at J, with 7 bases in the middle. The CDR3 region has the DNA TGTGCCTGGAACTCTGACTCCTACGAGCAGTACTTC. This translates into CAWNSDSYEQYF.

The V and J genes are TRBV5-5 and TRBJ1-1; the D is unclear. CDR1 and CDR2 from the germline V gene are SGHKS and YYEKEE (reference sequence). The CDR3 is 16 residues long. Trimming removed 0 bases at V and 3 bases at J, with 15 bases between. Here the CDR3 DNA reads TGTGCCAGCAGCTTGGATGTGGGCGCGTCTGACACTGAAGCTTTCTTT. Its protein product is CASSLDVGASDTEAFF. Full variable domain (missing parts from reference TRBV5-5 and TRBJ1-1): DAGVTQSPTHLIKTRGQQVTLRCSPISGHKSVSWYQQVLGQGPQFIFQYYEKEERGRGNFPDRFSARQFPNYSSELNVNALLLGDSALYLCASSLDVGASDTEAFFGQGTRLTVV.

This clonotype occurred a few times. A much larger clone sits a single nucleotide away, making a read error possible. This chain uses TRBV29-1 with TRBJ1-1; D is unresolved. CDR1 is SQVTM and CDR2 is ANQGSEA in the germline V gene. The CDR3 extends over 12 amino acids. Trimming removed 3 bases from V and 4 bases from J, with 9 bases in between. The DNA for the CDR3 is TGCAGCGTTGATTGGGAGAGCACTGAAGCTTTCTTT. This gives the protein CSVDWESTEAFF.

This clonotype showed up many times. The V call is TRBV3-1, the J call TRBJ2-4; unclear D gene. Germline V gives CDR1 LGHDT, CDR2 YNNKEL (reference sequence). The CDR3 is 12 amino acids. V lost 4 bases and J lost 6, with 7 bases in between. DNA of the CDR3: TGTGCCAGCAGCCTAAACACAAACATTCAGTACTTC. Its protein product is CASSLNTNIQYF.

This clonotype has ten or more counts. The chain uses TRBV19 and TRBJ2-1, with D perhaps TRBD1 or TRBD2 (5 bases each). Germline values: CDR1 LNHDA, CDR2 SQIVND (reference sequence). This CDR3 region has 15 residues. V lost 6 bases, J lost 6 bases, and 18 bases lay in between. The CDR3 here is CASSLPGRSFNEQFF. CDR3 sequence (DNA): TGTGCCAGTAGCCTTCCGGGACGGTCGTTCAATGAGCAGTTCTTC.

This chain links TRBV19 with TRBJ1-5; a possible D gene is TRBD1 (6 bases). This CDR3 contains 15 residues. Trimming took off 1 base at V and 10 bases at J, with 17 bases between the two ends. The germline V gene has CDR1 LNHDA and CDR2 SQIVND (reference sequence). The CDR3 DNA sequence: TGTGCCAGTAGTATAGCGGACAGAACTACTCAACCCCAGCATTTT. This sequence encodes CASSIADRTTQPQHF.

This clonotype came up many times. This chain connects TRBV18 to TRBJ1-1, with unresolved D. The CDR3 runs 11 residues. Germline V gene sequence: CDR1 KGHSH, CDR2 LQKENI. Trimming stripped 2 bases from V and 6 bases from J, with 4 bases between. This chain's CDR3 is CASSPFAEAFF. Written as DNA, the CDR3 is TGTGCCAGCTCACCATTCGCTGAAGCTTTCTTT.

CDR3 sequence reads: CASSASSTISYEQYF. The CDR3, as DNA: TGCGCCAGCAGCGCAAGTTCCACTATCTCCTACGAGCAGTACTTC. This chain links TRBV5-1 with TRBJ2-7; D remains unclear. Germline values: CDR1 SGHRS, CDR2 YFSETQ. Trimming took off 4 bases at V and 0 bases at J, with 14 bases between the two ends. The CDR3 is 15 amino acids.

This clonotype showed up just a few times. This chain joins TRBV7-6 and TRBJ2-2, with D perhaps matching TRBD1 or TRBD2 (5 bases each). The CDR3 covers 17 residues. Trimming removed 5 bases at V and 1 base at J, with 17 bases between. The germline CDR1 and CDR2 sequences are SGHVS and FNYEAQ. In DNA, the CDR3 is TGTGCCAGCAGCATATTTGCCGGGACCAAGAACACCGGGGAGCTGTTTTTT. It translates to CASSIFAGTKNTGELFF. The whole variable domain, remainder taken from reference TRBV7-6 and TRBJ2-2, is GAGVSQSPRYKVTKRGQDVALRCDPISGHVSLYWYRQALGQGPEFLTYFNYEAQQDKSGLPNDRFSAERPEGSISTLTIQRTEQRDSAMYRCASSIFAGTKNTGELFFGEGSRLTVL.

In this sample, this clonotype turned up a few times. The rearrangement joins TRBV28 to TRBJ1-1; no clear D gene. The V end was cut by 3 bases, the J end by 4 bases, with 6 bases between. The CDR3 covers 12 residues. Per germline, CDR1 MDHEN and CDR2 SYDVKM. CDR3 sequence reads: CASSFDLTEAFF. CDR3 coding DNA: TGTGCCAGCAGTTTTGACCTCACTGAAGCTTTCTTT.

This clonotype was recorded at least ten times. This chain uses TRBV2 with TRBJ1-3, with 7 bases aligning to TRBD1. The CDR3 consists of 15 residues. Germline trimming cut 6 bases from V and 0 bases from J; bases unmatched to any gene: 5. Germline loops: CDR1 SNHLY, CDR2 FYNNEI. Here the CDR3 DNA reads TGTGCCAGCAGACGACAGGGCCTCTCTGGAAACACCATATATTTT. This encodes CASRRQGLSGNTIYF.

This clonotype was recorded many times. This rearrangement joins TRBV6-5 to TRBJ2-6, with D hard to call. This CDR3 has 16 residues. Trimming took 2 bases from V and 0 from J, leaving 8 bases between them. The germline V gene encodes CDR1 MNHEY and CDR2 SVGAGI. CDR3 DNA: TGTGCCAGCAGTTACGTGGCAGGCTCTGGGGCCAACGTCCTGACTTTC. It is translated as CASSYVAGSGANVLTF.

This clonotype has more than one count but fewer than ten. This chain links TRBV20-1 with TRBJ2-6, with D tentatively TRBD1 or TRBD2 (5 bases each). Trimming took 6 bases from V and 2 from J, leaving 11 bases between them. The CDR3 is 14 residues long. In germline, CDR1 is DFQATT, CDR2 SNEGSKA (reference sequence). The chain's CDR3 is CSARGEPGANVLTF. CDR3 coding DNA: TGCAGTGCAAGGGGAGAACCTGGGGCCAACGTCCTGACTTTC.

This clonotype was observed at least ten times. V is TRBV4-1 and J is TRBJ2-7; 8 bases are a match to TRBD2. V lost 1 base to trimming and J lost 3 bases; unmatched junction nucleotides: 8. Germline V gene data show CDR1 as MGHRA and CDR2 as YSYEKL. The CDR3 spans 16 residues. In nucleotides, the CDR3 is TGCGCCAGCAGCCAAGGAAAGGCTAGCGGGCACTACGAGCAGTACTTC. It translates to CASSQGKASGHYEQYF.